This record looks at one T cell receptor beta chain sequence and its context. Its antigen is unknown. The data were obtained in a study of PD-1 blockade in classical Hodgkin lymphoma. Findings and caveats of the study: With CD4+ cells, TCR diversity rose significantly by C4D1, but not with CD8+ cells. Nothing has yet pinned down what causes the repertoire differences, possibly disease activity or prior therapy.

Data came from immunoSEQ multiplex PCR; TCRdb stores just in-frame clones and leaves some out. This sample has approximately 100,000 clones, with roughly 90% found just once. In every patient, relapse followed autologous stem cell transplantation, while exposure to brentuximab vedotin differed. The source was peripheral blood mononuclear cells (PBMCs), collected at baseline. The TCR comes from a human donor with classical Hodgkin lymphoma.

The CDR3 here is CASSRDQETQYF. CDR3 DNA: TGTGCCAGTAGCAGGGATCAAGAGACCCAGTACTTC. The rearrangement joins TRBV19 to TRBJ2-5; D perhaps matches TRBD1 (5 bases). The V end lost 6 bases, the J end lost 2 bases, and 7 bases lay between the germline ends. The V gene's germline CDR1 is LNHDA and CDR2 SQIVND (reference sequence). CDR3 size: 12 residues.